A selection of T cell receptor beta chains follows, all from one sample in a study of radiation and T cells in renal cell carcinoma. Libraries were prepared by immunoSEQ multiplex PCR; TCRdb keeps only in-frame clonotypes and omits some of them. Here the sample spans about 150,000 clones, about 88% being singletons. The input for sequencing was blood, taken from a patient whose treatment included radiotherapy and nephrectomy. These receptor sequences come from a woman between 70 and 85 years old with renal cell carcinoma. Both conserved end residues are part of each CDR3. Each record gives: J gene, D gene, V gene, clone size, CDR3 DNA, CDR3 protein. D genes are given only for firm matches. The size entry is marked missing in some rows and otherwise reads once, few, many or a size class.

TRBJ2-7 TRBD2 TRBV6-5 - TGTGCCAGCAGGGAACGGGGGGGCCTAAACGAGCAGTACTTC CASRERGGLNEQYF
TRBJ1-6 TRBD1 TRBV28 - TGTGCCAGCAGTTTATTGCAGACAGGGCACTCACCCCTCCACTTT CASSLLQTGHSPLHF
TRBJ2-3 TRBD2 TRBV27 - TGTGCCAGCAGCTACGGGACTAGCGGGGGTCGTGATACGCAGTATTTT CASSYGTSGGRDTQYF
TRBJ1-2 - TRBV2 - TGTGCCAGCAGTGAAGCGGACAGTTTCTATGGCTACACCTTC CASSEADSFYGYTF
TRBJ2-7 - TRBV5-8 - TGTGCCAGCAGCTTGAGCGGGACAGTCTCCTACGAGCAGTACTTC CASSLSGTVSYEQYF
TRBJ1-5 TRBD1 TRBV19 - TGTGCCAGTAGTATAACATCAGGGGGTAGTCAGCCCCAGCATTTT CASSITSGGSQPQHF
TRBJ2-5 TRBD2 TRBV7-2 - TGTGCCAGCAGCTCTAGCGGGGGGAGGGAGACCCAGTACTTC CASSSSGGRETQYF
TRBJ2-5 - TRBV29-1 - TGCAGCGTTCAAAGGGGGCTAGCGGAGACCCAGTACTTC CSVQRGLAETQYF
TRBJ1-3 - TRBV10-3 - TGTGCCATCACCAGGACGGCAGTCTCTGGAAACACCATATATTTT CAITRTAVSGNTIYF
TRBJ1-1 - TRBV30 few TGTGCCTGGAGTGTCAGGGGAGTAGTGAACACTGAAGCTTTCTTT CAWSVRGVVNTEAFF
TRBJ1-1 - TRBV6-5 - TGTGCCAGCAGTCCTGGACGGGGGGGGGTGACTGAAGCTTTCTTT CASSPGRGGVTEAFF
TRBJ2-5 - TRBV25-1 - TGTGCCAGCAGTGAAGACAGGGTCGGAGGGGAGACCCAGTACTTC CASSEDRVGGETQYF
TRBJ1-5 - TRBV19 - TGTGCCAGTAAAGGGCTGGACAAAGTCAATCAGCCCCAGCATTTT CASKGLDKVNQPQHF
TRBJ2-3 TRBD2 TRBV29-1 - TGCAGCCTTGGACTAGCGGGGGGGCGGGCAGATACGCAGTATTTT CSLGLAGGRADTQYF
TRBJ2-3 - TRBV5-6 - TGTGCCAGCAGCTTGGCGCCAGGCAGTACAGATACGCAGTATTTT CASSLAPGSTDTQYF
TRBJ2-5 TRBD2 TRBV5-4 - TGTGCCAGCAGCCCACCCCCCGAACTAGCGGGGGTGGAGACCCAGTACTTC CASSPPPELAGVETQYF
TRBJ1-2 - TRBV5-1 once TGCGCCAGCAGCTTGGCAGGGTCGGATGGCTACACCTTC CASSLAGSDGYTF
TRBJ2-3 TRBD2 TRBV29-1 - TGCAGCGTTGAGAGTGGGGGGGTTACGCAGTATTTT CSVESGGVTQYF
TRBJ1-1 TRBD1 TRBV2 - TGTGCCAGCAGTCGGGACAGAAACACTGAAGCTTTCTTT CASSRDRNTEAFF
TRBJ1-4 - TRBV5-6 - TGTGCCAGCAGTCGATCTGGACTAGGGGAGGAAAAACTGTTTTTT CASSRSGLGEEKLFF
TRBJ1-6 - TRBV11-2 - TGTGCCAGCAGCTTAGGCTCAGCAGGCTCACCCCTCCACTTT CASSLGSAGSPLHF
TRBJ1-5 TRBD1 TRBV7-9 - TGTGCCAGCAGCTCCGGGACAGGGTCCGGAAGCAATCAGCCCCAGCATTTT CASSSGTGSGSNQPQHF
TRBJ2-5 - TRBV28 - TGTGCCAGCAGTCCCACGGGGATCAGGGAGACCCAGTACTTC CASSPTGIRETQYF
TRBJ1-1 - TRBV5-6 - TGTGCCAGCAGCTTGAATCGGGGGAAAGCTTTCTTT CASSLNRGKAFF
TRBJ2-3 TRBD2 TRBV15 once TGTGCCACCAGCAGAGATTTTCGCGGAGGACTAGCGGGGGACAACACAGATACGCAGTATTTT CATSRDFRGGLAGDNTDTQYF
TRBJ2-5 TRBD2 TRBV12-5 - TGTGCTAGTGGTTTGGGTGGGACTAGCGGCCAAGAGACCCAGTACTTC CASGLGGTSGQETQYF
TRBJ1-2 TRBD1 TRBV10-3 - TGTGCCATCAGTGCCGATACAGGGGAATCGCATGGCTACACCTTC CAISADTGESHGYTF
TRBJ1-1 - TRBV4-2 - TGTGCCAGCAGCTTGAACAGGGAGTACACTGAAGCTTTCTTT CASSLNREYTEAFF
TRBJ2-7 TRBD1 TRBV5-1 - TGCGCCAGCAGCTTGGCCGCAGGGGGCGCGGGTTACGAGCAGTACTTC CASSLAAGGAGYEQYF
TRBJ2-7 - TRBV2 few TGTGCCAGCGAGACAGAGTACGAGCAGTACTTC CASETEYEQYF
TRBJ2-5 - TRBV11-1 - TGTGCCAGCAGCTTAGTGGCGGGGCGAGAGACCCAGTACTTC CASSLVAGRETQYF
TRBJ2-3 TRBD2 TRBV11-2 - TGTGCCAGCAGCTTAAGGGCGGGGGTAGACTGGAAAGATACGCAGTATTTT CASSLRAGVDWKDTQYF
TRBJ2-5 - TRBV9 - TGTGCCAGCAGCGTCGGTCCGGACAGTCAAGAGACCCAGTACTTC CASSVGPDSQETQYF
TRBJ1-6 - TRBV10-3 - TGTGCCATCAGTGAGGGCAAGAATAATTCACCCCTCCACTTT CAISEGKNNSPLHF
TRBJ2-3 TRBD2 TRBV19 - TGTGCCAGTAGCCCCGTGGAGCGGGGTACAGATACGCAGTATTTT CASSPVERGTDTQYF
TRBJ2-7 TRBD2 TRBV4-3 - TGCGCCAGCAGCACTCTAGCGGGGGTGCCGACCTACGAGCAGTACTTC CASSTLAGVPTYEQYF
TRBJ2-2 TRBD2 TRBV13 - TGTGCCAGCAGCTCGCGGACTAGCGGGGGGGTGAACACCGGGGAGCTGTTTTTT CASSSRTSGGVNTGELFF
TRBJ1-5 - TRBV5-1 - TGCGCCAGCAGCTTGGTACCGGACCTGAATCAGCCCCAGCATTTT CASSLVPDLNQPQHF
TRBJ2-6 TRBD1 TRBV5-1 - TGCGCCAGCAGCAAACGGGACAGGGCTATGACTGGGGCCAACGTCCTGACTTTC CASSKRDRAMTGANVLTF
TRBJ1-6 TRBD1 TRBV5-6 few TGTGCCAGCAGCTTTTTCCAGGGGGCAAATAGGTCACCCCTCCACTTT CASSFFQGANRSPLHF
TRBJ1-2 - TRBV5-1 - TGCGCCAGCAGCTTGGAGGCGGCCTATGGCTACACCTTC CASSLEAAYGYTF
TRBJ1-6 - TRBV7-6 - TGTGCCAGCAGCCAGGTAGCTCAGGGGAATTCACCCCTCCACTTT CASSQVAQGNSPLHF
TRBJ1-2 - TRBV29-1 - TGCAGCGTCCTAACTAGGGCAGGGTATGGGGCTAACTATGGCTACACCTTC CSVLTRAGYGANYGYTF
TRBJ2-7 - TRBV11-2 - TGTGCCAGCAGCTTGGGGGTCGCGGAGCAGTACTTC CASSLGVAEQYF
TRBJ1-1 - TRBV4-3 - TGCGCCAGCAGCCAAGATCCCAGGCTGAACACTGAAGCTTTCTTT CASSQDPRLNTEAFF
TRBJ2-3 TRBD1 TRBV7-9 - TGTGCCAGCAGTTCGTACAGGGGGCCCTCCACAGATACGCAGTATTTT CASSSYRGPSTDTQYF
TRBJ2-3 TRBD2 TRBV4-2 - TGTGCCAGCAGCCAAGGGACTAGCGACGGAGAAGATACGCAGTATTTT CASSQGTSDGEDTQYF
TRBJ2-5 TRBD1 TRBV4-1 - TGCGCCAGCAGCCAAGAGGGACAGGGACCGGAGACCCAGTACTTC CASSQEGQGPETQYF
TRBJ1-3 - TRBV6-5 - TGTGCCAGCAGTGTTACGTGGGGAGCTGGAAACACCATATATTTT CASSVTWGAGNTIYF